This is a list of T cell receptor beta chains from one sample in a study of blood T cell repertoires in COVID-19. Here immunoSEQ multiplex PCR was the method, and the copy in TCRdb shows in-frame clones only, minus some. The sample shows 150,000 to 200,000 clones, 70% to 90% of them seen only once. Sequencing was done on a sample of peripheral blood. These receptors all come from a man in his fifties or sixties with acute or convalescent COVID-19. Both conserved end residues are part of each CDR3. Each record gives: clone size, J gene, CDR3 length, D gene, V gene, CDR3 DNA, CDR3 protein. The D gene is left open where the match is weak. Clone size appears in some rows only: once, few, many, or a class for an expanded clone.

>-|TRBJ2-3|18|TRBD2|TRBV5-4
TGTGCCAGCAGCTACCCAACGGGGACTAGCGGGAGCACAGATACGCAGTATTTT
CASSYPTGTSGSTDTQYF
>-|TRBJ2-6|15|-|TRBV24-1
TGTGCCACCGGCAGTTGGAGTACTGGGGCCAACGTCCTGACTTTC
CATGSWSTGANVLTF
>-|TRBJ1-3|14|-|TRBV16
TGTGCCAGCAGCCAAAGTGGAGGGGAAAACACCATATATTTT
CASSQSGGENTIYF
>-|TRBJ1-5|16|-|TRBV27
TGTGCCAGCAGTTCCGTTTACAAGGGGGTGAATCAGCCCCAGCATTTT
CASSSVYKGVNQPQHF
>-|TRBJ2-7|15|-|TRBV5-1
TGCGCCAGCAGCTTGGGCGACATCGACGCATCCGAGCAGTACTTC
CASSLGDIDASEQYF
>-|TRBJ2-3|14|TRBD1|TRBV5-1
TGCGCCAGCAGCTCAGGACAGGGGAGGGATACGCAGTATTTT
CASSSGQGRDTQYF
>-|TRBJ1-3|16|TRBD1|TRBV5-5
TGTGCCAGCAGCTTTGGACAGGGTTCTTCTGGAAACACCATATATTTT
CASSFGQGSSGNTIYF
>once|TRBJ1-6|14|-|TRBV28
TGTGCCAGCAGTCCCGCCCTCCGGGGTTCACCCCTCCACTTT
CASSPALRGSPLHF
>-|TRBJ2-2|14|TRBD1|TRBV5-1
TGCGCCAGCAGCGACCAGGGGGCGTCCGGGGAGCTGTTTTTT
CASSDQGASGELFF
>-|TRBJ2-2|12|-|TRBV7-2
TGTGCCAGCAGCTTAAAATTAGGGGAGCTGTTTTTT
CASSLKLGELFF
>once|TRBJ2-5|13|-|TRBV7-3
TGTGCCAGCAGCTTAACTAGACAAGAGACCCAGTACTTC
CASSLTRQETQYF
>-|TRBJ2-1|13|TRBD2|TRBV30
TGTGCCTGGAGTGGAGAAGGCGGGAGGGCCCAGTTCTTC
CAWSGEGGRAQFF
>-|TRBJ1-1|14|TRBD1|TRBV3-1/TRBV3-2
TGTGCCAGCAGCCAACCGGGACAGAGCACTGAAGCTTTCTTT
CASSQPGQSTEAFF
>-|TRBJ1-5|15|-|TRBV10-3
TGTGCCATCAAGGACTCCATGATAGGCAATCAGCCCCAGCATTTT
CAIKDSMIGNQPQHF
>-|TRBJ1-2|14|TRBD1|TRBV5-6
TGTGCCAGCGCTAGGACAGGGGGATACTATGGCTACACCTTC
CASARTGGYYGYTF
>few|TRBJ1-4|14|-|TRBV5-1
TGCGCCAGCAGCTTGGGAGACGTTCAGGGGAAACTGTTTTTT
CASSLGDVQGKLFF
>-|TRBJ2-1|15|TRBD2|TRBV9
TGTGCCAGCAGCGCTTTAGCGGGAGAGGCGTATGAGCAGTTCTTC
CASSALAGEAYEQFF
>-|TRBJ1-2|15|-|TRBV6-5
TGTGCCAGCAGTTACGGTGGGGGGGGCGCAGGTGGCTACACCTTC
CASSYGGGGAGGYTF
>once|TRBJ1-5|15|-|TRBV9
TGTGCCAGCAGCGTAGGGTACGGTAGCAATCAGCCCCAGCATTTT
CASSVGYGSNQPQHF
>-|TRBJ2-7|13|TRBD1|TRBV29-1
TGCAGCGTCGCCCGGGACAGGGTCAACGAGCAGTACTTC
CSVARDRVNEQYF
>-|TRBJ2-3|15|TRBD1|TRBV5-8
TGTGCCAGCAGCAGGGACAGGGGAAGCACAGATACGCAGTATTTT
CASSRDRGSTDTQYF
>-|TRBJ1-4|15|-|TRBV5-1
TGCGCCAGCAGCTTGGAACAGGGTGCTAATGAAAAACTGTTTTTT
CASSLEQGANEKLFF
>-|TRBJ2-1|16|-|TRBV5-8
TGTGCCAGCAGCTTGGGGACTAGACAGGCCCTGACTGAGCAGTTCTTC
CASSLGTRQALTEQFF
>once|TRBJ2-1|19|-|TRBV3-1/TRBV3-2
TGTGCCAGCAGCCCCCAGGGAATTAGACTGACTCGGTCCTACAATGAGCAGTTCTTC
CASSPQGIRLTRSYNEQFF
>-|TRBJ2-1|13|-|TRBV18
TGTGCCAGCTCACCGGTGGAGGGCCACGAGCAGTTCTTC
CASSPVEGHEQFF
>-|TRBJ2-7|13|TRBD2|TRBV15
TGTGCCACTATTGAGCGGGAGCTCTACGAGCAGTACTTC
CATIERELYEQYF
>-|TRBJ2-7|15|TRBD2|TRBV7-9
TGTGCCAGCAGCCCCCGGACTAGCTCGGGCTACGAGCAGTACTTC
CASSPRTSSGYEQYF
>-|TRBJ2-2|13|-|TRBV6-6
TGTGCCAGCAGCCTTTTATTCGGGATAGAGCTGTTTTTT
CASSLLFGIELFF
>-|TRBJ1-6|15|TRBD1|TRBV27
TGTGCCAGCAGTTTCCGGGACAGGGGTAATTCACCCCTCCACTTT
CASSFRDRGNSPLHF
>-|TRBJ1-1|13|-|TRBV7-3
TGTGCCAGCAGCTACGCCGGGGACACTGAAGCTTTCTTT
CASSYAGDTEAFF
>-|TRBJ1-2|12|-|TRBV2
TGTGCCAGCAGTGTACAGTCAACAGGCTACACCTTC
CASSVQSTGYTF
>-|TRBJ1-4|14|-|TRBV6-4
TGTGCCAGCAGTCCCACCCCGGGGGGTGAAAAACTGTTTTTT
CASSPTPGGEKLFF